These 29 T cell receptor beta chains were sequenced from one sample in a study of blood T cell repertoires in COVID-19. The method was immunoSEQ multiplex PCR; TCRdb's version includes in-frame clones alone and lacks a portion of them. Seen here are a few hundred thousand clones, approximately 90% observed once, and the top ten hold approximately 9.3%. Sample: PBMCs or T cells enriched from blood (not recorded which). These receptors were taken from a woman aged 50 to 60 who had recovered from COVID-19.

The rearrangement joins TRBV6-5 to TRBJ1-1, with D perhaps TRBD1 (5 bases). Between the trimmed V and J ends, which lost 2 bases and 1 base, there was a span of 11 bases. Germline assignment: CDR1 MNHEY and CDR2 SVGAGI. The CDR3 consists of 15 residues. The CDR3 is CASSYDGRENTEAFF. In nucleotides, the CDR3 is TGTGCCAGCAGTTACGATGGCAGGGAGAACACTGAAGCTTTCTTT.

V gene TRBV19 combines with J gene TRBJ2-7; 13 nucleotides agree with TRBD2. The germline V gene encodes CDR1 LNHDA and CDR2 SQIVND (reference sequence). V gave up 7 bases and J gave up 2 bases; unmatched junction bases: 5. The CDR3 has 15 amino acids. This CDR3 reads CASTVTSGGAYEQYF. The CDR3, as DNA: TGTGCCAGTACCGTAACTAGCGGGGGGGCCTACGAGCAGTACTTC.

DNA for the CDR3: TGTGCCAGCAGTTTATCGCTCTCCGCGGTGTATGGCTACACCTTC. Amino acids: CASSLSLSAVYGYTF. This chain links TRBV27 with TRBJ1-2; D is ambiguous. The CDR3 spans 15 residues. The germline V gene has CDR1 MNHEY and CDR2 SMNVEV (reference sequence). V was pared by 0 bases and J by 5 bases, with 13 bases between.

The chain has TRBV12-5 and TRBJ1-1; D ambiguous. The V and J ends lost 5 bases and 0 bases respectively, with 13 bases between them. From germline, CDR1 is LGHNT and CDR2 FRNRAP. The CDR3 covers 15 residues. The CDR3 region is CASGPLARLNTEAFF. The CDR3 DNA reads TGTGCTAGTGGTCCTTTGGCCAGGTTGAACACTGAAGCTTTCTTT.

V is TRBV6-1 and J is TRBJ1-6, with 7 positions matching TRBD1. The junction had 7 bases not matched to a gene; V was cut back by 1 base and J by 7 bases. The V gene's germline CDR1 is MNHNS and CDR2 SASEGT. The CDR3 length is 16 residues. The CDR3 loop reads CASSEETGISNSPLHF. CDR3 DNA sequence: TGTGCCAGCAGTGAAGAGACAGGGATCTCCAATTCACCCCTCCACTTT.

This clone was detected only once. The chain links TRBV3-1 (or the pseudogene TRBV3-2) to TRBJ1-2, with a tentative D call TRBD1 (6 bases). V was trimmed by 2 bases and J by 6 bases, leaving 16 bases between them. The germline gives CDR1 LGHDT, CDR2 YNNKEL (reference sequence). The CDR3 contains 15 residues. CDR3 region: CASSQPGQGVDGYTF. In DNA, the CDR3 is TGTGCCAGCAGCCAACCGGGACAAGGAGTTGATGGCTACACCTTC.

The table lists this clone with a count of one. V gene TRBV28 combines with J gene TRBJ2-3, with D tentatively TRBD2 (7 bases). Trimming removed 2 bases at V and 3 bases at J, with 12 bases between. The CDR3 is 15 residues long. Germline V gives CDR1 MDHEN, CDR2 SYDVKM. The CDR3 reads CASSLRGAGTDTQYF. CDR3 sequence (DNA): TGTGCCAGCAGTTTACGGGGGGCCGGGACAGATACGCAGTATTTT.

The chain uses TRBV5-6 and TRBJ1-3; 7 positions match TRBD1. CDR3 length: 15 amino acids. Per the germline V gene, CDR1 is SGHDT and CDR2 is YYEEEE. V lost 8 bases, J lost 0 bases, and 8 bases stayed unmatched. The CDR3, as DNA: TGTGCCAGGGAGATAGACAGGGACTCTGGAAACACCATATATTTT. It translates to CAREIDRDSGNTIYF.

This chain connects TRBV4-2 to TRBJ1-2; TRBD1 matches 8 bases. V was clipped by 0 bases and J by 4 bases; unmatched bases: 4. The CDR3 has 15 residues. Germline values: CDR1 LGHNA, CDR2 YNFKEQ. DNA for the CDR3: TGTGCCAGCAGCCAAGAGAGGGGACAGGTCTATGGCTACACCTTC. It encodes CASSQERGQVYGYTF.

This chain links TRBV13 with TRBJ1-2; D is perhaps TRBD1 (5 bases). V dropped 1 base and J dropped 4 bases, with 13 bases sitting between them. The CDR3 covers 15 residues. CDR1 PRHDT and CDR2 FYEKMQ come from the germline V gene (reference sequence). CDR3 sequence reads: CASSLDQTRGYGYTF. The CDR3, as DNA: TGTGCCAGCAGCTTAGACCAGACAAGGGGCTATGGCTACACCTTC.

The rearrangement uses TRBV5-1 and TRBJ2-3; maybe TRBD1 (5 bases). The CDR3 sequence is 13 residues long. The germline V and J ends were trimmed by 0 bases and 8 bases, with 10 bases remaining between them. The germline gives CDR1 SGHRS, CDR2 YFSETQ. The CDR3 is CASSLDRYGTQYF. CDR3 DNA sequence: TGCGCCAGCAGCTTGGACAGGTATGGTACGCAGTATTTT.

The chain uses TRBV4-1 and TRBJ1-5; TRBD1 matches 7 bases. Per the germline V gene, CDR1 is MGHRA and CDR2 is YSYEKL. J gave up 7 bases and V 3 bases, and 9 bases lay outside the gene matches. The CDR3 extends over 15 amino acids. The CDR3 DNA follows: TGCGCCAGCAGCCAGGAAACAGGGGCCGCCCAGCCCCAGCATTTT. Amino acids: CASSQETGAAQPQHF.

This clone was seen just once. The chain employs TRBV3-1 (or the pseudogene TRBV3-2) and TRBJ1-6; the D is unclear. Trimming removed 4 bases at V and 10 bases at J, with 8 bases between. This CDR3 has 12 residues. Germline CDR1 LGHDT, CDR2 YNNKEL (reference sequence). CDR3: CASSLGESPLHF. The CDR3, as DNA: TGTGCCAGCAGCCTCGGGGAATCACCCCTCCACTTT.

In this sample, this clone turned up a few times. This CDR3 is also generated by other DNA sequences in the sample. V gene TRBV5-1 combines with J gene TRBJ2-1; D is ambiguous. Germline lookup yields CDR1 SGHRS and CDR2 YFSETQ. This CDR3 is built from 14 residues. Trimming took off 0 bases at V and 7 bases at J, with 11 bases between the two ends. Here the CDR3 DNA reads TGCGCCAGCAGCTTGGGAGGTTTGGGTAATGAGCAGTTCTTC. This encodes CASSLGGLGNEQFF.

Remarks on this clone: In the same sample, other DNA sequences code for this CDR3. The chain recombines TRBV5-1 with TRBJ2-2; maybe TRBD1 (6 bases). Between the trimmed V and J ends, which lost 0 bases and 2 bases, there was a span of 8 bases. Germline loops: CDR1 SGHRS, CDR2 YFSETQ. The CDR3 is 15 residues long. The CDR3 DNA is TGCGCCAGCAGCTTGGCAGGGGTTAACACCGGGGAGCTGTTTTTT. This gives the protein CASSLAGVNTGELFF. Supplemented by reference TRBV5-1 and TRBJ2-2, the full variable domain reads KAGVTQTPRYLIKTRGQQVTLSCSPISGHRSVSWYQQTPGQGLQFLFEYFSETQRNKGNFPGRFSGRQFSNSRSEMNVSTLELGDSALYLCASSLAGVNTGELFFGEGSRLTVL.

This chain links TRBV25-1 with TRBJ2-1; D possibly corresponds to TRBD2 (5 bases). The CDR3 is made up of 11 amino acids. Germline V gives CDR1 MGHDK, CDR2 SYGVNS. The germline V and J ends were trimmed by 3 bases and 10 bases, with 7 bases remaining between them. The CDR3 coding sequence is TGTGCCAGCAGTGATGGCGGGGAGCAGTTCTTC. Its protein product is CASSDGGEQFF.

This chain links TRBV25-1 with TRBJ1-6, with D possibly matching TRBD1 (6 bases). Germline V gives CDR1 MGHDK, CDR2 SYGVNS. This CDR3 contains 15 residues. Trimming stripped 5 bases from V and 6 bases from J, with 14 bases between. CDR3 sequence (DNA): TGTGCCAGCAGTCGCCGGGACATAACTAATTCACCCCTCCACTTT. It specifies CASSRRDITNSPLHF.

The chain recombines TRBV24-1 with TRBJ2-2, with D perhaps TRBD2 (5 bases). The CDR3 runs to 14 residues. CDR1 is KGHDR, CDR2 SFDVKD, per germline. V lost 3 bases and J lost 6, with 10 bases in between. CDR3 region: CATSDPRRAGELFF. The CDR3 DNA reads as TGTGCCACCAGTGATCCCAGGCGGGCCGGGGAGCTGTTTTTT.

The V call is TRBV2, the J call TRBJ1-6, with D perhaps matching TRBD1 (5 bases). In germline, CDR1 is SNHLY, CDR2 FYNNEI. This CDR3 region has 15 residues. V dropped 4 bases and J dropped 10 bases, with 17 bases sitting between them. For the CDR3, the DNA is TGTGCCAGCAGTGGGGGAGGAAGGGGAGGATCACCCCTCCACTTT. Its protein product is CASSGGGRGGSPLHF.

CDR3 nucleotide sequence: TGTGCCAGTAGTATAGGGGTAGTCGGCGGTGAAGCTTTCTTT. Amino acids: CASSIGVVGGEAFF. The rearrangement links TRBV19 to TRBJ1-1; D uncertain. Trimming removed 1 base from V and 7 bases from J, with 13 bases in between. Germline CDR1 reads LNHDA; CDR2 reads SQIVND (reference sequence). This CDR3 comprises 14 residues.

The chain couples TRBV28 to TRBJ2-7; tentatively, D is TRBD1 (6 bases). V shed 6 bases and J shed 4 bases, with 13 bases lying between them. In germline, CDR1 is MDHEN, CDR2 SYDVKM. This CDR3 has 13 amino acids. The DNA for the CDR3 is TGTGCCAGCAGCAGGGGCCCCGTTTACGAGCAGTACTTC. It translates to CASSRGPVYEQYF.

This rearrangement joins TRBV19 to TRBJ2-2, with 7 bases identical to TRBD1. This CDR3 comprises 15 residues. Per germline, CDR1 LNHDA and CDR2 SQIVND (reference sequence). Trimming removed 0 bases from V and 4 bases from J; junction bases left unmatched: 2. CDR3 amino acids: CASSIETGITGELFF. CDR3 DNA sequence: TGTGCCAGTAGTATAGAGACAGGGATCACCGGGGAGCTGTTTTTT.

This rearrangement joins TRBV4-2 to TRBJ2-3; D is unclear. This CDR3 is built from 14 residues. Trimming shortened V by 0 bases and J by 4 bases, and 8 bases separated the two germline ends. Germline CDR1 is LGHNA and CDR2 is YNFKEQ. The CDR3 bases are TGTGCCAGCAGCCAAGATAGTGGAGCAGATACGCAGTATTTT. Its translation: CASSQDSGADTQYF.

The rearrangement joins TRBV9 to TRBJ1-3; D call uncertain. The length of the CDR3 is 16 residues. V lost 0 bases, J lost 5 bases, and 15 bases lay in between. Germline lookup yields CDR1 SGDLS and CDR2 YYNGEE. The CDR3 spells CASSVERGSNRNTIYF. The CDR3 coding sequence is TGTGCCAGCAGCGTAGAAAGAGGATCGAACAGAAACACCATATATTTT.

The chain combines TRBV5-8 with TRBJ1-1; the match to TRBD1 covers 7 bases. This CDR3 comprises 11 residues. CDR1 is SGHTS, CDR2 YDEGEE, per germline. Trimming cost V 5 bases and J 10 bases; bases outside gene matches: 5. CDR3 sequence: CASRSTGVAFF. CDR3 in DNA: TGTGCCAGCAGATCAACAGGGGTAGCTTTCTTT.

This chain uses TRBV28 with TRBJ2-1; 8 nucleotides align to TRBD1. V trimming: 1 base; J trimming: 5 bases; junction bases outside the gene matches: 7. The CDR3 runs 16 residues. Germline CDR1 MDHEN, CDR2 SYDVKM. The CDR3 reads CASSLFRQGLNNEQFF. The CDR3 coding sequence is TGTGCCAGCAGTTTATTCCGACAGGGGCTTAACAATGAGCAGTTCTTC. The full variable domain, rest sourced from reference TRBV28 and TRBJ2-1, is DVKVTQSSRYLVKRTGEKVFLECVQDMDHENMFWYRQDPGLGLRLIYFSYDVKMKEKGDIPEGYSVSREKKERFSLILESASTNQTSMYLCASSLFRQGLNNEQFFGPGTRLTVL.

The chain has TRBV7-3 and TRBJ1-3; D gene ambiguous. The CDR3 runs 19 residues. In germline, CDR1 is SGHTA, CDR2 FQGTGA. Trimming removed 1 base from V and 0 bases from J, with 19 bases in between. The CDR3 region is CASSLRRVLSTHSGNTIYF. For the CDR3, the DNA is TGTGCCAGCAGCTTAAGGAGGGTATTAAGCACACACTCTGGAAACACCATATATTTT.

This chain joins TRBV27 and TRBJ1-1, with unresolved D. This CDR3 is built from 15 residues. Trimming took off 1 base at V and 0 bases at J, with 9 bases between the two ends. CDR1 is MNHEY and CDR2 is SMNVEV in the germline V gene (reference sequence). The CDR3 loop reads CASSLLRAMNTEAFF. In DNA, the CDR3 is TGTGCCAGCAGTTTATTGCGGGCCATGAACACTGAAGCTTTCTTT.

The V and J genes are TRBV6-5 and TRBJ1-4; no definite D call. Germline V gene sequence: CDR1 MNHEY, CDR2 SVGAGI. There are 13 residues in the CDR3. V was clipped by 1 base and J by 8 bases, with 8 bases between them. The CDR3 is CASSYFLEEKLFF. The DNA for the CDR3 is TGTGCCAGCAGTTACTTTCTAGAAGAAAAACTGTTTTTT.